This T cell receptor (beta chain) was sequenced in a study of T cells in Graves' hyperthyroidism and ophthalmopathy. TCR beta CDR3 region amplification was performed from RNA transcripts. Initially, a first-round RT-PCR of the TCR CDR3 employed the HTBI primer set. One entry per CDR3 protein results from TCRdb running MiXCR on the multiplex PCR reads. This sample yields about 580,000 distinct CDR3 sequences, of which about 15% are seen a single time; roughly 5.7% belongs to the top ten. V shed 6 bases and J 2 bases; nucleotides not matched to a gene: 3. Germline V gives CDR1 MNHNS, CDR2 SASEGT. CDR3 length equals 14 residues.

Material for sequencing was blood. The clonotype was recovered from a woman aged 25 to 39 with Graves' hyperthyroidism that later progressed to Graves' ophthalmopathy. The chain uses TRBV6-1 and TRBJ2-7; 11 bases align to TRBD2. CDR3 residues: CASSWTSGPYEQYF. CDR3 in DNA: TGTGCCAGCAGCTGGACTAGCGGGCCCTACGAGCAGTACTTC.